These 32 T cell receptor beta chains were all obtained from the same sample, sequenced in a study of blood T cell repertoires in COVID-19. TCRdb keeps only in-frame clones here, not all; method: immunoSEQ multiplex PCR. In the table there are about 80,000 clones, 70% to 90% of which are singletons. The source material was peripheral blood. The source is a man aged 50 to 60 with COVID-19, enrolled during active disease.

For the CDR3, the DNA is TGTGCCTGGAGTGTACTACAGGGGGGGATTTCACCCCTCCACTTT. This encodes CAWSVLQGGISPLHF. J is TRBJ1-6 and V is TRBV30; 8 nucleotides agree with TRBD1. The CDR3 runs to 15 residues. Per germline, CDR1 GTSNPN and CDR2 SVGIG (reference sequence). V gave up 0 bases and J gave up 9 bases; unmatched junction bases: 7.

The chain combines TRBV6-2 or TRBV6-3 with TRBJ1-1; 8 bases match TRBD1. V shed 5 bases, J shed 0 bases, and the junction held 14 bases outside the gene matches. Per the germline V gene, CDR1 is MNHEY and CDR2 is SVGEGT. The CDR3 loop spans 18 amino acids. CDR3 protein: CASSPSLQGGRMNTEAFF. In DNA, the CDR3 is TGTGCCAGCAGTCCCTCGTTACAGGGGGGGCGGATGAACACTGAAGCTTTCTTT.

In its sample, this clone was seen once. The chain combines TRBV30 with TRBJ1-6; D is possibly TRBD1 (6 bases). Germline V lookup: CDR1 GTSNPN, CDR2 SVGIG (reference sequence). The CDR3 has 15 residues. The V end lost 3 bases, the J end lost 7 bases, and 16 bases lay between the germline ends. In nucleotides, the CDR3 is TGTGCCTGGAGCCGGGGGGCGGTAGGGAATTCACCCCTCCACTTT. Encoded protein: CAWSRGAVGNSPLHF.

The V call is TRBV4-1, the J call TRBJ1-2; TRBD1 might be the D (5 bases). Germline V gene sequence: CDR1 MGHRA, CDR2 YSYEKL. The CDR3 contains 15 residues. Trimming took 0 bases from V and 6 from J, leaving 14 bases between them. The CDR3 DNA is TGCGCCAGCAGCCAAGATAGGTCAGGGCGCCATGGCTACACCTTC. This codes for CASSQDRSGRHGYTF.

The chain uses TRBV4-1 and TRBJ2-1; TRBD1 aligns across 10 bases. The V gene end was trimmed by 5 bases and the J gene end by 7 bases; junction bases not matched to a gene: 14. Germline values: CDR1 MGHRA, CDR2 YSYEKL. The CDR3 runs to 17 residues. The DNA for the CDR3 is TGCGCCAGCAGCACAATGGCCGGGACAGGGGTTATGAATGAGCAGTTCTTC. This gives the protein CASSTMAGTGVMNEQFF.

V and J are TRBV15 and TRBJ2-1, with 11 nucleotides matching TRBD2. Trimming at V came to 2 bases and at J to 0 bases, leaving 6 bases not matched to a gene. Germline assignment: CDR1 LNHNV and CDR2 YYDKDF (reference sequence). There are 18 residues in the CDR3. The CDR3 sequence: CATSRRRLAGSSYNEQFF. CDR3 DNA sequence: TGTGCCACCAGCAGAAGGCGACTAGCGGGAAGCTCCTACAATGAGCAGTTCTTC.

In DNA, the CDR3 is TGTGCCAGCTCCATAACTAGCGGATCCGTTGTTAGTTCCTACGAGCAGTACTTC. Amino acid sequence: CASSITSGSVVSSYEQYF. The chain joins TRBV27 to TRBJ2-7; 8 positions match TRBD2. The J segment lost 1 base and the V segment lost 8 bases, leaving 19 bases of the junction unmatched. Germline V gives CDR1 MNHEY, CDR2 SMNVEV (reference sequence). This CDR3 region has 18 residues.

The chain has TRBV28 and TRBJ2-2, with 10 bases matching TRBD1. From germline, CDR1 is MDHEN and CDR2 SYDVKM. The CDR3 has 16 residues. The junction had 3 bases not matched to a gene; V was cut back by 1 base and J by 4 bases. The CDR3 sequence is CASSLFGQGGTGELFF. The CDR3, as DNA: TGTGCCAGCAGTTTATTTGGACAGGGGGGCACCGGGGAGCTGTTTTTT.

The rearrangement joins TRBV6-6 to TRBJ1-4; D is uncertain. CDR1 and CDR2 (germline): MNHNY, SVGAGI (reference sequence). The CDR3 runs 12 residues. The V and J ends lost 6 bases and 10 bases respectively, with 12 bases between them. Here the CDR3 DNA reads TGTGCCAGCAGACGCGAGGCGGGAAAACTGTTTTTT. This gives the protein CASRREAGKLFF.

The rearrangement uses TRBV5-1 and TRBJ1-5; perhaps TRBD1 as D (6 bases). The CDR3 spans 15 residues. Germline V lookup: CDR1 SGHRS, CDR2 YFSETQ. Trimming shortened V by 0 bases and J by 5 bases, and 12 bases separated the two germline ends. The CDR3 reads CASSLEGTHDQPQHF. The CDR3, as DNA: TGCGCCAGCAGCTTGGAGGGGACACATGATCAGCCCCAGCATTTT.

In this sample, this clone turned up once. The genes are TRBV6-2 or TRBV6-3 and TRBJ1-6; D remains ambiguous. Germline lookup yields CDR1 MNHEY and CDR2 SVGEGT. V was cut by 0 bases and J by 12 bases, with 6 bases left in between. The CDR3 totals 12 residues. This CDR3 is CASSYSGLPLHF. In nucleotides, the CDR3 is TGTGCCAGCAGTTACTCCGGTTTACCCCTCCACTTT.

The chain is built from TRBV7-9 and TRBJ2-1; 8 bases are shared with TRBD1. CDR3 length equals 17 residues. Germline V lookup: CDR1 SEHNR, CDR2 FQNEAQ (reference sequence). V lost 5 bases and J lost 0; bases outside the gene matches: 9. The CDR3 nucleotides are TGTGCCAGCAGCCAATGGACAGGGTCGTTCTCCTACAATGAGCAGTTCTTC. Its translation is CASSQWTGSFSYNEQFF.

About this clone: This CDR3 is also generated by other DNA sequences in the sample. CDR3 in DNA: TGTGCCAGCAGTCACGGAGGGCCGTACGAGCAGTACTTC. This codes for CASSHGGPYEQYF. This chain links TRBV11-2 with TRBJ2-7, with a tentative D call TRBD2 (6 bases). This CDR3 has 13 residues. Trimming removed 6 bases from V and 4 bases from J, with 13 bases in between. In germline, CDR1 is SGHAT, CDR2 FQNNGV.

This rearrangement joins TRBV28 to TRBJ2-2; D unresolved. The ends were cut back, 3 bases at V and 6 bases at J, with 11 bases in the middle. CDR1 and CDR2 (germline): MDHEN, SYDVKM. The CDR3 contains 14 residues. The chain's CDR3 is CASSFAGLPGELFF. The CDR3 bases are TGTGCCAGCAGTTTTGCAGGCCTTCCCGGGGAGCTGTTTTTT.

The gene calls are TRBV12-2 and TRBJ2-5; TRBD1, as called in the table, went unchecked against the DNA. TRBV12-2 constitutes a pseudogene. CDR3 length: 17 amino acids. The CDR3: CASRLASGGLSQETQYF. The CDR3 DNA reads TGTGCAAGTCGCTTAGCATCAGGGGGCCTTTCCCAAGAGACCCAGTACTTC.

The chain is built from TRBV28 and TRBJ1-4; no reliable D call. Trimming shortened V by 7 bases and J by 0 bases, and 9 bases separated the two germline ends. The germline gives CDR1 MDHEN, CDR2 SYDVKM. CDR3 size: 14 residues. The CDR3 bases are TGTGCCAGCACCTCACTGGCAACTAATGAAAAACTGTTTTTT. Its translation: CASTSLATNEKLFF.

This chain connects TRBV28 to TRBJ2-7; 10 positions match TRBD1. V shed 3 bases and J 3 bases; nucleotides not matched to a gene: 5. Germline V gene data show CDR1 as MDHEN and CDR2 as SYDVKM. CDR3 length: 15 amino acids. This CDR3 reads CASSFRQGARYEQYF. In DNA, the CDR3 is TGTGCCAGCAGTTTCAGACAGGGGGCCCGCTACGAGCAGTACTTC.

The V and J genes are TRBV28 and TRBJ1-2; no definite D call. The CDR3 sequence is 12 residues long. Trimming left V 5 bases short and J 7 bases short, with 11 bases between. The germline V gene has CDR1 MDHEN and CDR2 SYDVKM. The CDR3 nucleotides read TGTGCCAGCAGTCAAACTACCCGTGGCTACACCTTC. This translates into CASSQTTRGYTF.

The CDR3 here is CASSTPGTSGGFEQFF. DNA of the CDR3: TGTGCCAGTAGTACCCCCGGGACTAGCGGGGGGTTTGAGCAGTTCTTC. The chain carries TRBV19 and TRBJ2-1, with 15 bases matching TRBD2. This CDR3 has 16 residues. Germline-derived CDR1 and CDR2 are LNHDA and SQIVND (reference sequence). Germline trimming cut 4 bases from V and 9 bases from J; bases unmatched to any gene: 7.

In DNA form, the CDR3 reads TGTGCCATCAGCAGGGACAGGGGTTGGGAAAAACTGTTTTTT. This sequence encodes CAISRDRGWEKLFF. J is TRBJ1-4 and V is TRBV10-3; 10 positions agree with TRBD1. V shed 6 bases, J shed 8 bases, and the junction held 6 bases outside the gene matches. Germline V gives CDR1 ENHRY, CDR2 SYGVKD. The CDR3 has 14 amino acids.

This chain connects TRBV19 to TRBJ1-1; D may be TRBD1 (5 bases). Germline lookup yields CDR1 LNHDA and CDR2 SQIVND (reference sequence). CDR3 length: 14 amino acids. The V and J ends lost 2 bases and 0 bases respectively, with 7 bases between them. The DNA for the CDR3 is TGTGCCAGTAGTATACAGGGCCTGAACACTGAAGCTTTCTTT. It encodes CASSIQGLNTEAFF.

The rearrangement uses TRBV10-1 and TRBJ2-4; D may be TRBD2 (6 bases). Trimming shortened V by 5 bases and J by 6 bases, and 17 bases separated the two germline ends. This CDR3 comprises 15 residues. Germline lookup yields CDR1 WNHNN and CDR2 SYGVQD (reference sequence). The CDR3 DNA sequence: TGCGCCAGCAGTAGCGGGTCGACGGCAGGAAACATTCAGTACTTC. Protein product: CASSSGSTAGNIQYF.

The chain links TRBV4-3 to TRBJ2-7; D unresolved. V lost 4 bases and J 4 bases, leaving 14 bases between the germline ends. The CDR3 sequence is 14 residues long. Germline CDR1 is LGHNA and CDR2 is YSLEER. The CDR3 is CASSPTLGAYEQYF. The DNA of the CDR3 is TGCGCCAGCAGCCCAACCCTAGGAGCTTACGAGCAGTACTTC.

V usage is TRBV6-1 and J usage is TRBJ2-7; D remains ambiguous. The CDR3 length is 16 residues. Germline lookup yields CDR1 MNHNS and CDR2 SASEGT. Trimming removed 3 bases at V and 3 bases at J, with 18 bases between. The DNA of the CDR3 is TGTGCCAGCAGTGAGAGGCAGCTAGGCCTGATCTACGAGCAGTACTTC. This encodes CASSERQLGLIYEQYF.

The J gene is TRBJ2-5, the V gene TRBV5-8; TRBD1 matches 9 bases. J was trimmed by 5 bases and V by 4 bases; bases with no gene match: 6. The germline gives CDR1 SGHTS, CDR2 YDEGEE. The CDR3 runs 14 residues. The CDR3 bases are TGTGCCAGCAGCCCTTGGACAGGGGTGGAGACCCAGTACTTC. The encoded protein is CASSPWTGVETQYF.

The CDR3 region has the DNA TGTGCCAGCTCACCACTGCTTCTAGCGGGAGGTGAGCAGTACTTC. It specifies CASSPLLLAGGEQYF. The rearrangement links TRBV18 to TRBJ2-7; 11 bases agree with TRBD2. CDR3 size: 15 residues. In germline, CDR1 is KGHSH, CDR2 LQKENI. V was clipped by 1 base and J by 7 bases; unmatched bases: 6.

This clone showed up just once. The chain has TRBV9 and TRBJ1-2, with 8 bases aligning to TRBD1. The CDR3 spans 14 residues. CDR1 is SGDLS and CDR2 is YYNGEE in the germline V gene. With 1 base clipped from V and 4 bases from J, the junction kept 3 bases outside the gene matches. Here the CDR3 reads CASSVTGGGYGYTF. The CDR3 region has the DNA TGTGCCAGCAGCGTAACAGGGGGTGGCTATGGCTACACCTTC.

The sample holds one count of this clone. The gene calls are TRBV16 and TRBJ2-6; D is uncertain. Per the germline V gene, CDR1 is KGHSY and CDR2 is FQNENV. This CDR3 region has 15 residues. The ends were cut back, 4 bases at V and 0 bases at J, with 7 bases in the middle. CDR3 nucleotide sequence: TGTGCCAGCAGCCCGCGATACTCTGGGGCCAACGTCCTGACTTTC. This encodes CASSPRYSGANVLTF. Together with reference TRBV16 and TRBJ2-6, the CDR3 gives the full variable domain: GEEVAQTPKHLVRGEGQKAKLYCAPIKGHSYVFWYQQVLKNEFKFLISFQNENVFDETGMPKERFSAKCLPNSPCSLEIQATKLEDSAVYFCASSPRYSGANVLTFGAGSRLTVL.

The V and J genes are TRBV27 and TRBJ2-1; 10 nucleotides match TRBD2. The V gene end was trimmed by 6 bases and the J gene end by 6 bases; junction bases not matched to a gene: 14. The CDR3 extends over 17 amino acids. The germline V gene has CDR1 MNHEY and CDR2 SMNVEV (reference sequence). CDR3 DNA sequence: TGTGCCAGCAGACCAAGGACTAGCGGAACACGGGTCAATGAGCAGTTCTTC. Translation: CASRPRTSGTRVNEQFF.

The V gene is TRBV5-1, the J gene TRBJ2-5; tentatively, D is TRBD2 (6 bases). Germline V CDR1 and CDR2: SGHRS, YFSETQ. Trimming removed 3 bases at V and 5 bases at J, with 17 bases between. This CDR3 region has 15 residues. Here the CDR3 reads CASSSTRGRMETQYF. CDR3 nucleotide sequence: TGCGCCAGCAGCTCTACGCGGGGTCGGATGGAGACCCAGTACTTC.

The V and J genes are TRBV20-1 and TRBJ2-7, with a tentative D call TRBD1 (5 bases). V shed 6 bases and J shed 4 bases, with 7 bases lying between them. This CDR3 spans 10 amino acids. CDR1 DFQATT and CDR2 SNEGSKA come from the germline V gene (reference sequence). The CDR3 DNA sequence: TGCAGTGCCAAGGGGTACGAGCAGTACTTC. Encoded protein: CSAKGYEQYF.

This clone was counted once. V gene TRBV30 combines with J gene TRBJ2-6, with D possibly matching TRBD1 (5 bases). V was cut by 7 bases and J by 2 bases, with 9 bases left in between. Germline values: CDR1 GTSNPN, CDR2 SVGIG (reference sequence). The CDR3 sequence is 13 residues long. DNA for the CDR3: TGTGCCTCCAGGGCGGCTGGGGCCAACGTCCTGACTTTC. Its protein product is CASRAAGANVLTF. The full variable domain, its missing parts supplied by reference TRBV30 and TRBJ2-6, is SQTIHQWPATLVQPVGSPLSLECTVEGTSNPNLYWYRQAAGRGLQLLFYSVGIGQISSEVPQNLSASRPQDRQFILSSKKLLLSDSGFYLCASRAAGANVLTFGAGSRLTVL.